This is a list of T cell receptor beta chains from one sample in a study of OX40 agonist ivuxolimab in advanced cancers. Libraries were prepared by immunoSEQ multiplex PCR; TCRdb keeps only in-frame clonotypes and omits some of them. The profile shows tens of thousands of clones, about 85% of them singletons. The sample consisted of CD4+ or CD8+ T cells sorted from blood, taken in a trial of the OX40 agonist ivuxolimab. These receptors all stem from an adult with an advanced solid tumor such as melanoma, head and neck, liver or kidney cancer. The CDR3 runs from the conserved cysteine through the conserved F or W. The D gene is left open where the match is weak. For some rows the clone size is stated as once, few or many, or as a class when expanded; others skip it.

>TRBV5-6|TRBD2|TRBJ2-5|few
TGTGCCAGCAGCTTACTAGCGGGAGGGGAGACCCAGTACTTC
CASSLLAGGETQYF
>TRBV9|.|TRBJ2-1|.
TGTGCCAGCAGCGTAGCTCAGACTAGGTACAATGAGCAGTTCTTC
CASSVAQTRYNEQFF
>TRBV5-4|TRBD1|TRBJ2-7|.
TGTGCCAGCAGTCGGGCCGACAGGGCCTACGAGCAGTACTTC
CASSRADRAYEQYF
>TRBV9|.|TRBJ2-3|.
TGTGCCACCCAAGAGGGCACAGATACGCAGTATTTT
CATQEGTDTQYF
>TRBV27|.|TRBJ1-1|.
TGTGCCAGCACCCCTCGAGCAGGCAGCACGGGAACTGAAGCTTTCTTT
CASTPRAGSTGTEAFF
>TRBV7-7|TRBD2|TRBJ2-1|.
TGTGCTAGCAGCTTAGCGCCCGGACTAGCGGGGGGCAATGAGCAGTTCTTC
CASSLAPGLAGGNEQFF
>TRBV20-1|.|TRBJ1-2|.
TGCAGTGCTGCCTCTGACTATGGCTACACCTTC
CSAASDYGYTF
>TRBV5-1|.|TRBJ1-3|.
TGCGCCAGCAGCTCGGGACAACCGAGCTCTGGAAACACCATATATTTT
CASSSGQPSSGNTIYF
>TRBV6-1|.|TRBJ1-3|few
TGTGCCAGCAGTGAGAGGGAGGGAAACACCATATATTTT
CASSEREGNTIYF
>TRBV7-9|.|TRBJ1-1|.
TGTGCCAGCAGCCTACAGGGAGGGGGAACTGAAGCTTTCTTT
CASSLQGGGTEAFF
>TRBV6-4|.|TRBJ1-3|.
TGTGCCAGCAGTGACTCGAGACTCAGAGGGAGCGACTCTGGAAACACCATATATTTT
CASSDSRLRGSDSGNTIYF
>TRBV5-6|TRBD2|TRBJ2-7|.
TGTGCCAGCAGCGGGGACGGGGAGGGTTACGAGCAGTACTTC
CASSGDGEGYEQYF
>TRBV4-1|TRBD1|TRBJ2-3|.
TGCGCCAGCAGACCCCGGGACAGGGCGCCAGATACGCAGTATTTT
CASRPRDRAPDTQYF
>TRBV10-3|.|TRBJ2-7|.
TGTGCCATCAGTGAGTCGGCACAGGGCGGCTACGAGCAGTACTTC
CAISESAQGGYEQYF
>TRBV10-3|TRBD1|TRBJ1-3|.
TGTGCCATCACTACGGACAGGTCTGGAAACACCATATATTTT
CAITTDRSGNTIYF
>TRBV19|TRBD1|TRBJ2-7|.
TGTGCCAGTAGTAGACAGGGAAGTTACGAGCAGTACTTC
CASSRQGSYEQYF
>TRBV5-4|.|TRBJ2-1|.
TGTGCCAGCAGCTTGGGGGCAGGGTACTACAATGAGCAGTTCTTC
CASSLGAGYYNEQFF
>TRBV5-1|TRBD1|TRBJ1-2|.
TGCGCCAGCAGCTTGGGGGACAGTAACTATGGCTACACCTTC
CASSLGDSNYGYTF
>TRBV19|.|TRBJ1-5|.
TGTGCCAGTAGTATAGCCGGGATATATAGCAATCAGCCCCAGCATTTT
CASSIAGIYSNQPQHF
>TRBV19|.|TRBJ2-6|.
TGTGCCAGTAGTATGGCAGGGAGCGCTGGGGCCAACGTCCTGACTTTC
CASSMAGSAGANVLTF
>TRBV5-1|.|TRBJ2-7|.
TGCGCCAGCAGCTTGGGGGTGAGGGGACGGTACGAGCAGTACTTC
CASSLGVRGRYEQYF
>TRBV5-1|.|TRBJ2-3|.
TGCGCCAGCAGCTTGGGAGGGGAATCAACGCAGTATTTT
CASSLGGESTQYF
>TRBV30|.|TRBJ1-2|.
TGTGCCTGGAGTGCTTCGGGGTTGGGCTACACCTTC
CAWSASGLGYTF
>TRBV7-8|.|TRBJ2-7|.
TGTGCCAGCAGCCCGGGTGGAGGGGTCTACGAGCAGTACTTC
CASSPGGGVYEQYF
>TRBV28|TRBD1|TRBJ2-6|once
TGTGCCAGCAGTTTATCCGACAGGGCCGGGGCCAACGTCCTGACTTTC
CASSLSDRAGANVLTF
>TRBV5-1|.|TRBJ2-7|.
TGCGCCAGCAGCTTGGAGGGGAAACGCGGCTACGAGCAGTACTTC
CASSLEGKRGYEQYF
>TRBV5-5|TRBD1|TRBJ2-7|.
TGTGCCAGCAGTTTAAACCGGGACAGCTCCTACGAGCAGTACTTC
CASSLNRDSSYEQYF
>TRBV6-5|TRBD1|TRBJ2-2|.
TGTGCGGCAGGGGGTGATTTGACCGGGGAGCTGTTTTTT
CAAGGDLTGELFF
>TRBV9|TRBD1|TRBJ1-2|.
TGTGCCAGCAGCGTAGACCCTGACAGGGTTCGTTATGGCTACACCTTC
CASSVDPDRVRYGYTF